Listed below are T cell receptor beta chains from one sample, sequenced in a study of T cells after yellow fever vaccination. TCRdb reprocessed the 5' RACE reads via MiXCR and lists one record per CDR3 protein. Of approximately 550,000 distinct CDR3 sequences listed, less than 20% are singletons. The material sequenced was PBMCs, taken 15 days after the yellow fever booster vaccination. The receptors were sampled from a man aged 30 to 39 who received the YFV17D yellow fever vaccine. Each CDR3 is given with its conserved first and last residue. A D gene is named only where the DNA matches it firmly. Clone size, where shown, is once, few, many, or a class for clones that have expanded.

D gene: NA
clone size: few
J gene: TRBJ2-5
V gene: TRBV4-3
CDR3 DNA: TGCGCCAGCAGCCACGACTGGGGAGAGACCCAGTACTTC
CDR3 protein: CASSHDWGETQYF

D gene: NA
clone size: NA
J gene: TRBJ2-2
V gene: TRBV6-1
CDR3 DNA: TGTGCCAGCAGTGTGGCATACTCCGCCGGGGAGCTGTTTTTT
CDR3 protein: CASSVAYSAGELFF

D gene: NA
clone size: NA
J gene: TRBJ1-2
V gene: TRBV28
CDR3 DNA: TGTGCCAGCAGCTTCGGGGGTTCCAACTATGGCTACACCTTC
CDR3 protein: CASSFGGSNYGYTF

D gene: NA
clone size: NA
J gene: TRBJ1-6
V gene: TRBV20-1
CDR3 DNA: TGCAGTGCTAAGGGCACAAAAGGTGGTGATTCACCCCTCCACTTT
CDR3 protein: CSAKGTKGGDSPLHF

D gene: NA
clone size: many
J gene: TRBJ1-4
V gene: TRBV6-6
CDR3 DNA: TGTGCCAGCCCCACCGCCAACACTGGAACAGGTGCAACTAATGAAAAACTGTTTTTT
CDR3 protein: CASPTANTGTGATNEKLFF

D gene: NA
clone size: NA
J gene: TRBJ2-1
V gene: TRBV10-3
CDR3 DNA: TGTGCCATCACCGGCGGCGGGGAAGCCTACAATGAGCAGTTCTTC
CDR3 protein: CAITGGGEAYNEQFF

D gene: TRBD2
clone size: NA
J gene: TRBJ2-5
V gene: TRBV13
CDR3 DNA: TGTGCCAGCAGCACCCTAGCGGGAGTAGAGACCCAGTACTTC
CDR3 protein: CASSTLAGVETQYF

D gene: NA
clone size: few
J gene: TRBJ2-3
V gene: TRBV6-2/TRBV6-3
CDR3 DNA: TGTGCCAGCAGTTACTCGATGCATACGCAGTATTTT
CDR3 protein: CASSYSMHTQYF

D gene: NA
clone size: few
J gene: TRBJ2-5
V gene: TRBV7-2
CDR3 DNA: TGTGCCAGCAGCTTAGAGGCGACCCAGTACTTC
CDR3 protein: CASSLEATQYF

D gene: NA
clone size: NA
J gene: TRBJ2-3
V gene: TRBV20-1
CDR3 DNA: TGCAGTGCTAGAGATCTTAAGACGGGGGAGAACACAGATACGCAGTATTTT
CDR3 protein: CSARDLKTGENTDTQYF

D gene: NA
clone size: NA
J gene: TRBJ2-1
V gene: TRBV6-1
CDR3 DNA: TGTGCCAGCAGGGGCGGAAGACAAGACTCCTACAATGAGCAGTTCTTC
CDR3 protein: CASRGGRQDSYNEQFF

D gene: TRBD2
clone size: NA
J gene: TRBJ2-2
V gene: TRBV6-5
CDR3 DNA: TGTGCCAGCAGTTACTCCCTAGCGGGCCCTAGCACCGGGGAGCTGTTTTTT
CDR3 protein: CASSYSLAGPSTGELFF

D gene: NA
clone size: few
J gene: TRBJ2-1
V gene: TRBV5-1
CDR3 DNA: TGCGCCAGCAGCGCCAACACACAGAACAATGAGCAGTTCTTC
CDR3 protein: CASSANTQNNEQFF

D gene: NA
clone size: NA
J gene: TRBJ1-1
V gene: TRBV3-1
CDR3 DNA: TGTGCCAGCAGCCACGGGTTAGAGGGAGCTTTCTTT
CDR3 protein: CASSHGLEGAFF

D gene: NA
clone size: NA
J gene: TRBJ2-5
V gene: TRBV5-1
CDR3 DNA: TGCGCCAGCAGCCCTGATTGGGTTTGGGAGACCCAGTACTTC
CDR3 protein: CASSPDWVWETQYF

D gene: NA
clone size: few
J gene: TRBJ2-7
V gene: TRBV5-1
CDR3 DNA: TGCGCCAGCAGCTTTGGAGCGGACTCCTACGAGCAGTACTTC
CDR3 protein: CASSFGADSYEQYF

D gene: NA
clone size: few
J gene: TRBJ2-7
V gene: TRBV9
CDR3 DNA: TGTGCCAGCAGTGGAGGTGGTAGAGTTGACGAGCAGTACTTC
CDR3 protein: CASSGGGRVDEQYF

D gene: NA
clone size: few
J gene: TRBJ1-2
V gene: TRBV16
CDR3 DNA: TGTGCCAGCAGCCAAAACAGGGCTGGCTATGGCTACACCTTC
CDR3 protein: CASSQNRAGYGYTF

D gene: NA
clone size: few
J gene: TRBJ1-6
V gene: TRBV7-2
CDR3 DNA: TGTGCCAGCAGGTCGACAGACAGCTCCTATAATTCACCCCTCCACTTT
CDR3 protein: CASRSTDSSYNSPLHF

D gene: NA
clone size: many
J gene: TRBJ2-7
V gene: TRBV7-2
CDR3 DNA: TGTGCCAGCAGCTTAGGAGGTTCGCGCGAGCAGTACTTC
CDR3 protein: CASSLGGSREQYF

D gene: TRBD2
clone size: few
J gene: TRBJ2-1
V gene: TRBV5-5
CDR3 DNA: TGTGCCAGCAGACAGACTAGCGGATCGTACAATGAGCAGTTCTTC
CDR3 protein: CASRQTSGSYNEQFF

D gene: NA
clone size: NA
J gene: TRBJ2-4
V gene: TRBV6-5
CDR3 DNA: TGTGCCAGCAGGTCCGGGACGGCCAAAAACATTCAGTACTTC
CDR3 protein: CASRSGTAKNIQYF

D gene: NA
clone size: few
J gene: TRBJ2-3
V gene: TRBV7-2
CDR3 DNA: TGTGCCAGCAGCTTTAGCGTTAGCACAGATACGCAGTATTTT
CDR3 protein: CASSFSVSTDTQYF

D gene: TRBD1
clone size: NA
J gene: TRBJ2-7
V gene: TRBV29-1
CDR3 DNA: TGCAGCGTTGTTTACTTCGGGACAGGGGCAGGCTACGAGCAGTACTTC
CDR3 protein: CSVVYFGTGAGYEQYF

D gene: TRBD1
clone size: NA
J gene: TRBJ2-7
V gene: TRBV11-2
CDR3 DNA: TGTGCCAGCAGCTTACCCTTAGATCGACAGGGGATTCTCGAGGAGCAGTACTTC
CDR3 protein: CASSLPLDRQGILEEQYF

D gene: NA
clone size: NA
J gene: TRBJ2-1
V gene: TRBV12-3/TRBV12-4
CDR3 DNA: TGTGCCAGCGCCCGAGGCTTCTACAATGAGCAGTTCTTC
CDR3 protein: CASARGFYNEQFF

D gene: TRBD2
clone size: NA
J gene: TRBJ2-3
V gene: TRBV3-1
CDR3 DNA: TGTGCCAGCAGTCGGGGGGAAACAGATACGCAGTATTTT
CDR3 protein: CASSRGETDTQYF

D gene: NA
clone size: few
J gene: TRBJ2-1
V gene: TRBV7-8
CDR3 DNA: TGTGCCAGCAGCATAGCCGCGAGAGGCGTAGGCCATTACAATGAGCAGTTCTTC
CDR3 protein: CASSIAARGVGHYNEQFF

D gene: NA
clone size: NA
J gene: TRBJ2-5
V gene: TRBV20-1
CDR3 DNA: TGCAGTGCTCACCCCACCCATGGAGGGGAGACCCAGTACTTC
CDR3 protein: CSAHPTHGGETQYF